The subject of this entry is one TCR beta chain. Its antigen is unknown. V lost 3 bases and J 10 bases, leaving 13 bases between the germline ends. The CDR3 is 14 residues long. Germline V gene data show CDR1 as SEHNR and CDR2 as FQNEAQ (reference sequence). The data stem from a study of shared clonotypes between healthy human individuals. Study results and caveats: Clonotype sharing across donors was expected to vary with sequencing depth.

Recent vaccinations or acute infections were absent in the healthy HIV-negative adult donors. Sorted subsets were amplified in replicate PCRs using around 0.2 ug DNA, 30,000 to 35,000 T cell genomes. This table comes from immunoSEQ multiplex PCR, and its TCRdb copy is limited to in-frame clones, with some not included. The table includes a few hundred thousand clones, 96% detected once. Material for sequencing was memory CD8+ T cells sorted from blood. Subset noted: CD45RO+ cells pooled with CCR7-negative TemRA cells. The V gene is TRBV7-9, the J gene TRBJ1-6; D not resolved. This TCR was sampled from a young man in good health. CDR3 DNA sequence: TGTGCCAGCAGCTTCATAGGGAAGGGCTCACCCCTCCACTTT. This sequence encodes CASSFIGKGSPLHF.